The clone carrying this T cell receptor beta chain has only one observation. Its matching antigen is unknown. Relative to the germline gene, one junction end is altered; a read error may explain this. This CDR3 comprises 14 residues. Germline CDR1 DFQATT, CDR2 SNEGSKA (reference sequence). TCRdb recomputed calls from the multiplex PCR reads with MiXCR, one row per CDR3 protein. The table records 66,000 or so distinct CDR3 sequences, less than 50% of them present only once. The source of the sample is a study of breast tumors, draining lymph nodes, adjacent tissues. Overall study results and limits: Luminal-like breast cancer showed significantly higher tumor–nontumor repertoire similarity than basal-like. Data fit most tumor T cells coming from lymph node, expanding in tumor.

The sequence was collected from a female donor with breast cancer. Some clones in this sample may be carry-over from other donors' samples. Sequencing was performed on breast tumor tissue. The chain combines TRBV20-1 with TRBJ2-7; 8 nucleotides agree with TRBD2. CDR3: CCAGAPGGGYEQYF. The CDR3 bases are TGCTGTGCTGGAGCCCCCGGGGGGGGCTACGAGCAGTACTTC.